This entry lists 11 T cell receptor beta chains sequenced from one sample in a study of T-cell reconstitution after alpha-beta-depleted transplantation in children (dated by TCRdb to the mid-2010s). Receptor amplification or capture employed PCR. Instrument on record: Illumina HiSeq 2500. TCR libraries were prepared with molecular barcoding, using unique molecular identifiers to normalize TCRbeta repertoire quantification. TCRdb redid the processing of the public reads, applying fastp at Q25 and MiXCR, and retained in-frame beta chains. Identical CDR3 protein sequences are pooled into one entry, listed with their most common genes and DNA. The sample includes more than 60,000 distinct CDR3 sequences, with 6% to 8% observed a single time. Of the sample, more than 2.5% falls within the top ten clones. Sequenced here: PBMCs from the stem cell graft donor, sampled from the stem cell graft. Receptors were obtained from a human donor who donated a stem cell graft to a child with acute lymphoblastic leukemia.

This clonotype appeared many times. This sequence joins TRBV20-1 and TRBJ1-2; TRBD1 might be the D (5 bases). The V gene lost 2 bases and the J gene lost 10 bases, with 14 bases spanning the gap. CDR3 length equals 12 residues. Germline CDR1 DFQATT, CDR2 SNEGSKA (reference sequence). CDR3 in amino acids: CSARLFTGDYTF. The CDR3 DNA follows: TGCAGTGCTAGACTTTTTACAGGAGACTACACCTTC.

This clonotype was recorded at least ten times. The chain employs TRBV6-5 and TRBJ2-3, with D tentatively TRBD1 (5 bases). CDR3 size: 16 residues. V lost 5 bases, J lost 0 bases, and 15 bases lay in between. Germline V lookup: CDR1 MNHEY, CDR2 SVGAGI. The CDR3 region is CASSPQGTGSTDTQYF. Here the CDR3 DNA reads TGTGCCAGCAGTCCACAAGGAACAGGTAGCACAGATACGCAGTATTTT.

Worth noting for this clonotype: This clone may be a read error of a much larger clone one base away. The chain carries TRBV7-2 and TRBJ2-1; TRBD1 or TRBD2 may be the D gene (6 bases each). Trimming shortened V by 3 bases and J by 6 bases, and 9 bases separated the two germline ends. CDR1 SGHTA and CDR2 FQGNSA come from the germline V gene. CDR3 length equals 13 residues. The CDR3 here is CASSLRGANEQFF. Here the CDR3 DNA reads TGTGCCAGCAGCTTGAGGGGGGCCAATGAGCAGTTCTTC.

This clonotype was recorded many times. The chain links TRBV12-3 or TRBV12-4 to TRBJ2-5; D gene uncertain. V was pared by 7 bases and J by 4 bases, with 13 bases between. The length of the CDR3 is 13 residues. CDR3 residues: CASTPTWGETQYF. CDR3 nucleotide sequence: TGTGCCAGCACCCCCACGTGGGGAGAGACCCAGTACTTC.

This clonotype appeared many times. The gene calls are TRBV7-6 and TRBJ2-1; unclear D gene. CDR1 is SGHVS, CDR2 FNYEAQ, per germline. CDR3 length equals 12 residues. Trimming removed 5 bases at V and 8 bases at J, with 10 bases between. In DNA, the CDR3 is TGTGCCAGCAGCCTAAACGCGGATGAGCAGTTCTTC. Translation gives CASSLNADEQFF.

This CDR3 is CSARDLGESSYEQYF. CDR3 in DNA: TGCAGTGCCAGGGATTTGGGGGAGAGCTCCTACGAGCAGTACTTC. This chain links TRBV20-1 with TRBJ2-7, with D perhaps matching TRBD1 or TRBD2 (5 bases each). This CDR3 comprises 15 residues. V was clipped by 6 bases and J by 0 bases, with 18 bases between them. Germline V gene sequence: CDR1 DFQATT, CDR2 SNEGSKA (reference sequence).

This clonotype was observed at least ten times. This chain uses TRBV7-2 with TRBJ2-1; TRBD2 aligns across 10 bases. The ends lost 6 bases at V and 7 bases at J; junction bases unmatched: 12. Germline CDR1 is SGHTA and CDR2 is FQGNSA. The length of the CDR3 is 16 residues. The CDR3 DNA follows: TGTGCCAGCAGTCGCCAACTAGCGGGAAATACGAATGAGCAGTTCTTC. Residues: CASSRQLAGNTNEQFF.

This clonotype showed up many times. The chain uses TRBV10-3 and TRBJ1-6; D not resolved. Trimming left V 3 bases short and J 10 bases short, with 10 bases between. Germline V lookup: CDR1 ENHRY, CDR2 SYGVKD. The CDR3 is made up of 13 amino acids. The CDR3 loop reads CAISDSGSSPLHF. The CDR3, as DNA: TGTGCCATCAGTGATTCGGGGTCCTCACCCCTCCACTTT.

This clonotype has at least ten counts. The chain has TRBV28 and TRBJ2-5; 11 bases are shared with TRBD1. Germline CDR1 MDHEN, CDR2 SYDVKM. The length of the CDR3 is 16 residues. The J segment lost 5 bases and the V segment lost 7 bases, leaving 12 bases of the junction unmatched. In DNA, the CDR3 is TGTGCCAGCATTCTCCTTGGACAGGGGGCCTGGGAGACCCAGTACTTC. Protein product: CASILLGQGAWETQYF.

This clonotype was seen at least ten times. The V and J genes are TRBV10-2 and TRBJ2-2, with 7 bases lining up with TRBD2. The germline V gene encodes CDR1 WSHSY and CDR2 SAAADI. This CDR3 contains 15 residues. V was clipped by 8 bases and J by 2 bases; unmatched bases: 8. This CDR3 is CASGKAGSNTGELFF. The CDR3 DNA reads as TGCGCCAGCGGAAAAGCGGGGTCTAACACCGGGGAGCTGTTTTTT.

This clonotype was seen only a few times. CDR3 nucleotide sequence: TGTGCCAGCAGCTATGGAGAAGGGGGGTTCCAAGAGACCCAGTACTTC. The encoded protein is CASSYGEGGFQETQYF. J is TRBJ2-5 and V is TRBV7-9, with D perhaps matching TRBD1 or TRBD2 (6 bases each). Germline assignment: CDR1 SEHNR and CDR2 FQNEAQ (reference sequence). V was trimmed by 4 bases and J by 1 base, leaving 16 bases between them. This CDR3 has 16 amino acids.